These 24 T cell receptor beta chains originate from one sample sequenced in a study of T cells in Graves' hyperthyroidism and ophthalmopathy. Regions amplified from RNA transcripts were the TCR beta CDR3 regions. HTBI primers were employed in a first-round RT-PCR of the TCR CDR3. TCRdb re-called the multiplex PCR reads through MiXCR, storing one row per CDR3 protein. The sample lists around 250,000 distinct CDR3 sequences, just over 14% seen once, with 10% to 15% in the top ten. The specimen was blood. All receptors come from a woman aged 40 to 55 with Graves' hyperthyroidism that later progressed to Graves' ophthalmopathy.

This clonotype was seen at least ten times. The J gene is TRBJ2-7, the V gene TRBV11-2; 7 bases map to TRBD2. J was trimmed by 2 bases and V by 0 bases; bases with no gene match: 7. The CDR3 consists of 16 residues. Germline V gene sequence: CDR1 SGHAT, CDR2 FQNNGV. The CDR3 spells CASSLDSGGSAYEQYF. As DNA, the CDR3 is TGTGCCAGCAGCTTAGATTCCGGCGGGAGCGCCTACGAGCAGTACTTC.

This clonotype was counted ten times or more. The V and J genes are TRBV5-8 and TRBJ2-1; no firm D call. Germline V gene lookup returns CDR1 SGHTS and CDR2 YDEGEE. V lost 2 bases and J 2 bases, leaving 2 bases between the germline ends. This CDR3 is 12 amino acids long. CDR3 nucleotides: TGTGCCAGCAGCTTTCCCTACAATGAGCAGTTCTTC. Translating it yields CASSFPYNEQFF.

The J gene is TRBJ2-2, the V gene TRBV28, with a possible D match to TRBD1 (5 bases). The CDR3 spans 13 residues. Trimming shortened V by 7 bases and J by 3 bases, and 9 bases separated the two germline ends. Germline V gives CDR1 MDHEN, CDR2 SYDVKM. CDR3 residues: CASTPGYTGELFF. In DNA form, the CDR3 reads TGTGCCAGCACACCAGGGTACACCGGGGAGCTGTTTTTT.

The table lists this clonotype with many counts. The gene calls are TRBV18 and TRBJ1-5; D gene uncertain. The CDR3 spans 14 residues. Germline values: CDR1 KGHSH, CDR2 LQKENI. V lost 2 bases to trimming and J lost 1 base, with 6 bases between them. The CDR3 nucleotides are TGTGCCAGCTCACCAGGAGAAAGCAATCAGCCCCAGCATTTT. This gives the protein CASSPGESNQPQHF.

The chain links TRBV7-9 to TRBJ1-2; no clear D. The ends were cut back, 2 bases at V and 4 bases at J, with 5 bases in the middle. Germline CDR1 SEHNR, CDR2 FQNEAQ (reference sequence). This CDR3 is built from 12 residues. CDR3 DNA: TGTGCCAGCAGCTTACACAGCTATGGCTACACCTTC. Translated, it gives CASSLHSYGYTF.

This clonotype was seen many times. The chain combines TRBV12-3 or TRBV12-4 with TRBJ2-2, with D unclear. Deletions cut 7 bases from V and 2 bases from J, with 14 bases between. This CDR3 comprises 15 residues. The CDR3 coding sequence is TGTGCCAGCATTGCTTTCTTCCCTAACACCGGGGAGCTGTTTTTT. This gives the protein CASIAFFPNTGELFF.

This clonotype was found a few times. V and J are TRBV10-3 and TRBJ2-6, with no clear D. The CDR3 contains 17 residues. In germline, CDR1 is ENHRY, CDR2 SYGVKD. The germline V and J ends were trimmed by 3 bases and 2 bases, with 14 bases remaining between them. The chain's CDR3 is CAISDPSKGTGANVLTF. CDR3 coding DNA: TGTGCCATCAGTGACCCATCGAAGGGCACTGGGGCCAACGTCCTGACTTTC.

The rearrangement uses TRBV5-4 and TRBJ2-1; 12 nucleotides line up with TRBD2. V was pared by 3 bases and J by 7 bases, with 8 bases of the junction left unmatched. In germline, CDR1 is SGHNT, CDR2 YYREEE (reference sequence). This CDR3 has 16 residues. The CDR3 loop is CASSSWGTSGSNEQFF. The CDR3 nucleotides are TGTGCCAGCAGCTCTTGGGGGACTAGCGGGTCGAATGAGCAGTTCTTC. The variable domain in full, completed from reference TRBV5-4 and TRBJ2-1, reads ETGVTQSPTHLIKTRGQQVTLRCSSQSGHNTVSWYQQALGQGPQFIFQYYREEENGRGNFPPRFSGLQFPNYSSELNVNALELDDSALYLCASSSWGTSGSNEQFFGPGTRLTVL.

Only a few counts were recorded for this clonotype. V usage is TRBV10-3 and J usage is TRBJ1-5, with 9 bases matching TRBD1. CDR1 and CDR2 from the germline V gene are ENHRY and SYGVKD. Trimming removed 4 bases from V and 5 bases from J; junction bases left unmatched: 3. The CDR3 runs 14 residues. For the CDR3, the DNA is TGTGCCATCAGTGGGGGACAGGGAGATCAGCCCCAGCATTTT. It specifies CAISGGQGDQPQHF.

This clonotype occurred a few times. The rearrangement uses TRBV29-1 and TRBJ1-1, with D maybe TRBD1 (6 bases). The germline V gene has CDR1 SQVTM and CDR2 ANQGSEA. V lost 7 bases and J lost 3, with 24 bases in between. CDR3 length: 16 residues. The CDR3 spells CSGWAREGQTYTEAFF. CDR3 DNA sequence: TGCAGCGGTTGGGCTAGGGAAGGACAGACATACACTGAAGCTTTCTTT.

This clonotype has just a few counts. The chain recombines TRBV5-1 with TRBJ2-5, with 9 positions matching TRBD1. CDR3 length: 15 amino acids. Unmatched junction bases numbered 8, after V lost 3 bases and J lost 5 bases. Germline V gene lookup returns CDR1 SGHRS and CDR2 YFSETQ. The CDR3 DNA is TGCGCCAGCAGCTCCAAGGACAGGGGAGGGGAGACCCAGTACTTC. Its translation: CASSSKDRGGETQYF. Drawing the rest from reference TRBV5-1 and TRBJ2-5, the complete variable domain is KAGVTQTPRYLIKTRGQQVTLSCSPISGHRSVSWYQQTPGQGLQFLFEYFSETQRNKGNFPGRFSGRQFSNSRSEMNVSTLELGDSALYLCASSSKDRGGETQYFGPGTRLLVL.

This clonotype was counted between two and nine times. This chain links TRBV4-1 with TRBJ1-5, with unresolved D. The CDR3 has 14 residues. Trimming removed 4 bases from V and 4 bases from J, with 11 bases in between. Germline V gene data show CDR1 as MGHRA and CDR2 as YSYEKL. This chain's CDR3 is CASSLLGPNQPQHF. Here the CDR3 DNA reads TGCGCCAGCAGCCTCCTGGGTCCTAATCAGCCCCAGCATTTT.

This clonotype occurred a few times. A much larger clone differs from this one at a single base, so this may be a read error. The CDR3 DNA reads as TGCAGCGTTGAAGGCCAAAGACACCACAATGAGCAGTTCTTC. Protein product: CSVEGQRHHNEQFF. This chain connects TRBV29-1 to TRBJ2-1; D unresolved. Germline V gene data show CDR1 as SQVTM and CDR2 as ANQGSEA. The CDR3 extends over 14 amino acids. V was cut by 1 base and J by 5 bases, with 12 bases left in between.

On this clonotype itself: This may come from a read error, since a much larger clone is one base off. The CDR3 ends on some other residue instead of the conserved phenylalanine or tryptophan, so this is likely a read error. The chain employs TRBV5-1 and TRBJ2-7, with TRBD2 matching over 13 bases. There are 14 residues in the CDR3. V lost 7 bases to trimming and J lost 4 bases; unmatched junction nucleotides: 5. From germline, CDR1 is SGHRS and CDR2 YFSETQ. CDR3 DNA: TGCGCCAGCGGACGACTAGCGGGAGGATACGAGCAGTACCTC. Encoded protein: CASGRLAGGYEQYL.

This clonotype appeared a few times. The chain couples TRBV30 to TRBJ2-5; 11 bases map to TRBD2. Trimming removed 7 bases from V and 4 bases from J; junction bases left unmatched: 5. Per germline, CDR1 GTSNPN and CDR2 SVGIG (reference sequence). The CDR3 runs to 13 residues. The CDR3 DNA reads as TGTGCCTCTAGCGGGAGGTTCTTAGAGACCCAGTACTTC. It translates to CASSGRFLETQYF.

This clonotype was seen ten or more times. CDR3 in amino acids: CASSFSRGAFTEAFF. CDR3 nucleotides: TGTGCCAGCAGTTTCTCCCGGGGCGCTTTCACTGAAGCTTTCTTT. V is TRBV28 and J is TRBJ1-1; TRBD1 is a possible D gene (5 bases). The CDR3 length is 15 residues. The ends were cut back, 3 bases at V and 4 bases at J, with 15 bases in the middle. From germline, CDR1 is MDHEN and CDR2 SYDVKM.

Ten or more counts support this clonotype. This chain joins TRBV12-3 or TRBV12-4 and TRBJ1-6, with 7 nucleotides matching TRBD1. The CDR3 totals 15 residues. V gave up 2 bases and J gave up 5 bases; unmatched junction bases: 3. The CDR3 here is CASSLFGTDNSPLHF. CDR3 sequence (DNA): TGTGCCAGCAGTTTATTTGGGACAGATAATTCACCCCTCCACTTT.

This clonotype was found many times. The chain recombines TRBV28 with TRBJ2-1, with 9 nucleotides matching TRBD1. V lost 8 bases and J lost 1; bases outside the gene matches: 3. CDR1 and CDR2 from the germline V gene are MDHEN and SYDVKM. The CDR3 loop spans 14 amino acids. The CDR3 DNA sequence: TGTGCCAGCTCTGACAGGGGGTCCTACAATGAGCAGTTCTTC. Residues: CASSDRGSYNEQFF.

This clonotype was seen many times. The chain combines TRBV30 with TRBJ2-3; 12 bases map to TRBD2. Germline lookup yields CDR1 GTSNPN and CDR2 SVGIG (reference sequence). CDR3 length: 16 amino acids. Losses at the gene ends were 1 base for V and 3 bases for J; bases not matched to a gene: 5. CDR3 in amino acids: CAWSGGLAGWTDTQYF. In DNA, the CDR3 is TGTGCCTGGAGTGGCGGACTAGCGGGATGGACAGATACGCAGTATTTT.

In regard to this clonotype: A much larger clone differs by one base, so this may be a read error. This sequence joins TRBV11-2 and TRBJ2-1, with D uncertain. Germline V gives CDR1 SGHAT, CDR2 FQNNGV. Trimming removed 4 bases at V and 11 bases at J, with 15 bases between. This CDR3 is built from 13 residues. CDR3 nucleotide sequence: TGTGCCAGCAGCTCAGTAAACGGACCTCAGCAGTTCTTC. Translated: CASSSVNGPQQFF.

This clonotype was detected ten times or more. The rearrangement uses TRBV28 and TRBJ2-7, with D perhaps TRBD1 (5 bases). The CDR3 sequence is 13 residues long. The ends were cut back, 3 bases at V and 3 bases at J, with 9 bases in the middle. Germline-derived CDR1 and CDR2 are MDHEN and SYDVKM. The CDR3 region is CASSFARDYEQYF. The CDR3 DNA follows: TGTGCCAGCAGTTTCGCCAGGGACTACGAGCAGTACTTC.

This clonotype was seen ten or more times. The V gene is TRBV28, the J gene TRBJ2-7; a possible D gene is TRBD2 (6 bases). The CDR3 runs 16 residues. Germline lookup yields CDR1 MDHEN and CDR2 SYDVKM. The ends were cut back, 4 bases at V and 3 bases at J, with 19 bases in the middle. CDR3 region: CASSSLIAGLGYEQYF. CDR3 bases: TGTGCCAGCAGTTCCCTTATCGCGGGATTGGGCTACGAGCAGTACTTC.

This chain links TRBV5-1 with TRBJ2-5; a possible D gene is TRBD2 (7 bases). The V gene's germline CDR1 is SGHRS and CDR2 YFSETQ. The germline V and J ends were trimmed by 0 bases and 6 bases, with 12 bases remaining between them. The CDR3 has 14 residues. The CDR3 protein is CASSLGLGGQTQYF. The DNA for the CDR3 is TGCGCCAGCAGCTTGGGCTTGGGGGGGCAGACCCAGTACTTC.

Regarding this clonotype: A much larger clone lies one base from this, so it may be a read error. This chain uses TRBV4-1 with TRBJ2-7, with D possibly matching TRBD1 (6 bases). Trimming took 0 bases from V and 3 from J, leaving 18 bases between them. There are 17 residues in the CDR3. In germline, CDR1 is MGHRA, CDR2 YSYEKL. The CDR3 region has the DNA TGCGCCAGCAGCCAAGAGGCGGACAGTCCTCCCTACTACGAGCAGTACTTC. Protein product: CASSQEADSPPYYEQYF.